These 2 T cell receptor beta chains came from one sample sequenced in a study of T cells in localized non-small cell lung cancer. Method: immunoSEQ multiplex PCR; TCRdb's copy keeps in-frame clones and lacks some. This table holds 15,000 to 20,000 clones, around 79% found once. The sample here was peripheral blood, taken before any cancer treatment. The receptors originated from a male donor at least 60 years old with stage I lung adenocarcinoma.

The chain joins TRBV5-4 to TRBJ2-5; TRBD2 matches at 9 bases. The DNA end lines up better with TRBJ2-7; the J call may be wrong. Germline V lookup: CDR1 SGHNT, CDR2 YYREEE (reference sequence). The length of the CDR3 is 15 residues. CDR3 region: CASSSTGLAMDEQYF. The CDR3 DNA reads TGTGCCAGCAGTTCTACGGGACTAGCTATGGACGAGCAGTACTTC.

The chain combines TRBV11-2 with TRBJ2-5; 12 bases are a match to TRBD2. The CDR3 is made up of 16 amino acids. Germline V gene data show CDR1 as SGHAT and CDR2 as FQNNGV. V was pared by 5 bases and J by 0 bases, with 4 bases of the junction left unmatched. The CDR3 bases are TGTGCCAGCAGCGCCACTAGCGGGGGGTACCAAGAGACCCAGTACTTC. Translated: CASSATSGGYQETQYF.